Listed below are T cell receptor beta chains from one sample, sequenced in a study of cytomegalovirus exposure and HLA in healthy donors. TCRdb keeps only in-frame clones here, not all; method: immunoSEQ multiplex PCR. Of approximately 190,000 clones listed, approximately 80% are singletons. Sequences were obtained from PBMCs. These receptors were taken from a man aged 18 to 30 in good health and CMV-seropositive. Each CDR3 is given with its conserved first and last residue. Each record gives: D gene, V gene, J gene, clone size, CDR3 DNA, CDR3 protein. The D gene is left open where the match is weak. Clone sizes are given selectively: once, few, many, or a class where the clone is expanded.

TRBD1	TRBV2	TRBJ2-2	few	TGTGCCAGCAGCCGGACAGGGACCGGGGAGCTGTTTTTT	CASSRTGTGELFF
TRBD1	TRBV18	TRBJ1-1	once	TGTGCCAGCTCAGGTACCGGACAGGGCGTCACTGAAGCTTTCTTT	CASSGTGQGVTEAFF
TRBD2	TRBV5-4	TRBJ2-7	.	TGTGCCAGCAGCTCTTTTAGCGGGCGGGGCGAGCAGTACTTC	CASSSFSGRGEQYF
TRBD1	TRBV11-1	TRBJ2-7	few	TGTGCCAGCAGCTTAGCCCGGGACAGGAGTACCTACGAGCAGTACTTC	CASSLARDRSTYEQYF
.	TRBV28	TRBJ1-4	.	TGTGCCAGCAGTCGGGACAATTCCGAAAAACTGTTTTTT	CASSRDNSEKLFF
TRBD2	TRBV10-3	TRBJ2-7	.	TGTGCCACCAAACTCAAGCGGGAAGTAAGCGAGCAGTACTTC	CATKLKREVSEQYF
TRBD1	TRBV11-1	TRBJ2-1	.	TGTGCCAGCAGCCGACAGGGTGGTGAGCAGTTCTTC	CASSRQGGEQFF
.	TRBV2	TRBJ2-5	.	TGTGCCAGCGGCGATAGCGGACAAGAGACCCAGTACTTC	CASGDSGQETQYF
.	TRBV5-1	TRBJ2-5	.	TGCGCCAGTGGCGAGGGCTATCTTGAGACCCAGTACTTC	CASGEGYLETQYF
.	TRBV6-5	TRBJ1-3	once	TGTGCCAGCAGTTACAGGGGGGGAAACACCATATATTTT	CASSYRGGNTIYF
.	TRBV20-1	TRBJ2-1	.	TGCAGTGCCCCCGTCCCGAATGAGCAGTTCTTC	CSAPVPNEQFF
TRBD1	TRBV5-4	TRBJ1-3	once	TGTGCCAGCAGCATGGGGACAGACTCTGGAAACACCATATATTTT	CASSMGTDSGNTIYF
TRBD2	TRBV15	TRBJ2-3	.	TGTGCCACCAGCAGAGATTGGAGTAGCGGGGCCCCGGCGACGCAGTATTTT	CATSRDWSSGAPATQYF
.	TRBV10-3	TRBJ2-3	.	TGTGCCATCAGTGAGGGCGGAACCAGCACAGATACGCAGTATTTT	CAISEGGTSTDTQYF
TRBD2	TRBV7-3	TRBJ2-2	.	TGTGCCAGCAGCCCCGCCCCTAGCGGGAGAGGAAACACCGGGGAGCTGTTTTTT	CASSPAPSGRGNTGELFF
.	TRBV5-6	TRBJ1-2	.	TGTGCCAGCAGCTTGGACAGAACTGTAGTCTCTGGCTACACCTTC	CASSLDRTVVSGYTF
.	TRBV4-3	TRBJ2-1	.	TGCGCCAGCAGCCAAGGGTGGGAGTTGTCCTACAATGAGCAGTTCTTC	CASSQGWELSYNEQFF
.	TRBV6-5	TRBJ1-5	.	TGTGCCAGCAAAAGGGGCAGGGGTTCGGGACAGCCCCAGCATTTT	CASKRGRGSGQPQHF
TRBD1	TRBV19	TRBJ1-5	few	TGTGCCAGTAGTATGGGACAGGGCGGCAATCAGCCCCAGCATTTT	CASSMGQGGNQPQHF
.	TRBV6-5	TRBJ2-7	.	TGTGCCAGCAGTTACGCCGAAGGGGCTGCCTACGAGCAGTACTTC	CASSYAEGAAYEQYF
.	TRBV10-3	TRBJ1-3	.	TGTGCCATCAGTACCAGGGAAGACTCCGGAAACACCATATATTTT	CAISTREDSGNTIYF
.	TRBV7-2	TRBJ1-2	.	TGTGCCAGCAGCCCCCGGGATGCTAACTATGGCTACACCTTC	CASSPRDANYGYTF
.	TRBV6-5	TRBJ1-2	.	TGTGCCAGCAGTTACTCGGGGCAGACTCCCAGCTATGGCTACACCTTC	CASSYSGQTPSYGYTF
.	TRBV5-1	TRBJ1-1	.	TGCGCCAGCAGCTTACGGGGAGGGAACACTGAAGCTTTCTTT	CASSLRGGNTEAFF
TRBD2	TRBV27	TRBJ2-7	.	TGTGCCAGCAGTTTATCTGGCGGGAGGCTCTACGAGCAGTACTTC	CASSLSGGRLYEQYF
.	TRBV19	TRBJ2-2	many	TGTGCCAGTAGTATGGGGCACGTCGCCGGGGAGCTGTTTTTT	CASSMGHVAGELFF
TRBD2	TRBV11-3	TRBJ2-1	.	TGTGCCAGCAGCTTAGAGAGGACTAGCGGTTCTTACAATGAGCAGTTCTTC	CASSLERTSGSYNEQFF
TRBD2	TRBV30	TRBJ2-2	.	TGTGCCTGGAGTGGATTCGTACTAGCGGGAGGGAGTGAAGCCGGGGAGCTGTTTTTT	CAWSGFVLAGGSEAGELFF
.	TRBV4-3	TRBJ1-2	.	TGCGCCAGCAGCCTCTGGGAGGGCTGGAGAAGCTATGGCTACACCTTC	CASSLWEGWRSYGYTF
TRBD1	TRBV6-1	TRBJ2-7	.	TGTGCCAGCAGTGTGGGCAGGGGGTGGTACGAGCAGTACTTC	CASSVGRGWYEQYF